The sequence of this TCR beta chain was determined in a study of siplizumab effects on memory and regulatory T cells. Study results and limitations: Naive T cells, seemingly more diverse than memory cells, seemed major alloresponse contributors.

The table came from immunoSEQ multiplex PCR; TCRdb's copy has only in-frame clones and leaves some out. The sample has 90,000 to 110,000 clones, roughly 91% seen once. This clone was counted a few times. What it recognizes is unknown. This clonotype was obtained from a human donor in good health. What was sequenced was CD4+ T cells sorted from blood.

CDR3 in DNA: TGCGCCAGCAGCTCTCGGACAGGGAAGGATGGCTACACCTTC. This encodes CASSSRTGKDGYTF. The chain couples TRBV5-1 to TRBJ1-2, with 8 bases fitting TRBD1. Per germline, CDR1 SGHRS and CDR2 YFSETQ. Germline trimming cut 3 bases from V and 6 bases from J; bases unmatched to any gene: 7. There are 14 residues in the CDR3.